The 30 T cell receptor beta chains given below trace back to one sample, sequenced in a study of blood T cell repertoires in COVID-19. Sequenced by immunoSEQ multiplex PCR; TCRdb stores in-frame clones only, minus some. The sample consists of approximately 86,000 clones, 89% of them appearing once. Sequenced sample: peripheral blood. These receptor sequences come from a man aged 50 to 59 with acute or convalescent COVID-19.

The chain couples TRBV19 to TRBJ2-2, with TRBD1 as a possible D gene (6 bases). The CDR3 runs 13 residues. CDR1 is LNHDA and CDR2 is SQIVND in the germline V gene (reference sequence). Trimming shortened V by 6 bases and J by 6 bases, and 11 bases separated the two germline ends. The CDR3 DNA reads as TGTGCCAGTAGGCCACAGGGTGCCGGGGAGCTGTTTTTT. This encodes CASRPQGAGELFF. Variable domain in full (rest from reference TRBV19 and TRBJ2-2): DGGITQSPKYLFRKEGQNVTLSCEQNLNHDAMYWYRQDPGQGLRLIYYSQIVNDFQKGDIAEGYSVSREKKESFPLTVTSAQKNPTAFYLCASRPQGAGELFFGEGSRLTVL.

The chain uses TRBV30 and TRBJ2-2; 10 bases are shared with TRBD2. In germline, CDR1 is GTSNPN, CDR2 SVGIG (reference sequence). This CDR3 is 13 amino acids long. The V gene end was trimmed by 7 bases and the J gene end by 4 bases; junction bases not matched to a gene: 3. The chain's CDR3 is CASGLATTGELFF. The CDR3 DNA reads TGTGCCTCGGGACTAGCGACCACCGGGGAGCTGTTTTTT.

This chain joins TRBV3-1 (or the pseudogene TRBV3-2) and TRBJ2-5, with D uncertain. The CDR3 runs 15 residues. The germline gives CDR1 LGHDT, CDR2 YNNKEL (reference sequence). V shed 4 bases and J shed 1 base, with 13 bases lying between them. CDR3 in amino acids: CASSPSGRVQETQYF. CDR3 nucleotides: TGTGCCAGCAGCCCGTCTGGTCGGGTCCAAGAGACCCAGTACTTC.

The V call is TRBV9, the J call TRBJ1-1; 7 nucleotides agree with TRBD1. The CDR3 is made up of 12 amino acids. Losses at the gene ends were 4 bases for V and 8 bases for J; bases not matched to a gene: 5. Germline assignment: CDR1 SGDLS and CDR2 YYNGEE. Written as DNA, the CDR3 is TGTGCCAGCAGCACATTGACAGGGGAAGCTTTCTTT. It is translated as CASSTLTGEAFF.

The chain carries TRBV29-1 and TRBJ1-2; no firm D call. Germline assignment: CDR1 SQVTM and CDR2 ANQGSEA. The CDR3 covers 10 residues. V lost 7 bases and J 3 bases, leaving 6 bases between the germline ends. CDR3 in DNA: TGCAGCGCCGGGGACTATGGCTACACCTTC. Its protein is CSAGDYGYTF. Complete variable domain (other parts from reference TRBV29-1 and TRBJ1-2): SAVISQKPSRDICQRGTSLTIQCQVDSQVTMMFWYRQQPGQSLTLIATANQGSEATYESGFVIDKFPISRPNLTFSTLTVSNMSPEDSSIYLCSAGDYGYTFGSGTRLTVV.

The chain couples TRBV5-3 to TRBJ1-4, with a tentative D call TRBD1 (5 bases). TRBV5-3 falls under the ORF class, with uncertain function. The CDR3 runs to 17 residues. V dropped 4 bases and J dropped 4 bases, with 20 bases sitting between them. This CDR3 is CARSPSDYWGINEKLFF. As DNA, the CDR3 is TGTGCCAGAAGCCCTAGCGATTACTGGGGCATTAATGAAAAACTGTTTTTT.

This chain uses TRBV5-1 with TRBJ2-1; 10 bases map to TRBD2. Germline V gene sequence: CDR1 SGHRS, CDR2 YFSETQ. With V trimmed by 4 bases and J by 4 bases, 8 bases remained unmatched. This CDR3 region has 16 residues. The CDR3 DNA reads TGCGCCAGCAGCACCCGGCTAGCGGGGGTGTACAATGAGCAGTTCTTC. Its protein is CASSTRLAGVYNEQFF.

The V call is TRBV2, the J call TRBJ1-6; D is unresolved. CDR3 length equals 13 residues. Deletions cut 6 bases from V and 8 bases from J, with 11 bases between. In germline, CDR1 is SNHLY, CDR2 FYNNEI. The CDR3 reads CASRGPPDSPLHF. The DNA for the CDR3 is TGTGCCAGCAGGGGCCCGCCGGATTCACCCCTCCACTTT.

V usage is TRBV19 and J usage is TRBJ1-5; tentative D call: TRBD1 (6 bases). Trimming pared 5 bases from V and 9 bases from J, leaving 14 bases between. The germline V gene encodes CDR1 LNHDA and CDR2 SQIVND (reference sequence). The CDR3 contains 13 residues. CDR3 coding DNA: TGTGCCAGTAGTCCACAGGGATATACGCCCCAGCATTTT. Translation: CASSPQGYTPQHF.

The chain is built from TRBV30 and TRBJ1-4, with D possibly being TRBD1 (6 bases). This CDR3 has 14 residues. V dropped 5 bases and J dropped 8 bases, with 18 bases sitting between them. CDR1 and CDR2 (germline): GTSNPN, SVGIG (reference sequence). DNA for the CDR3: TGTGCCTGGGGAACAACAGGGTTTCGGGAAAAACTGTTTTTT. Translated, it gives CAWGTTGFREKLFF.

The genes are TRBV7-2 and TRBJ1-1; 8 bases agree with TRBD1. V trimming: 6 bases; J trimming: 1 base; junction bases outside the gene matches: 4. Germline V lookup: CDR1 SGHTA, CDR2 FQGNSA. The CDR3 sequence is 14 residues long. Written as DNA, the CDR3 is TGTGCCAGCAGTTCACAGGGGGGGAACACTGAAGCTTTCTTT. Translation gives CASSSQGGNTEAFF.

The chain employs TRBV5-1 and TRBJ2-3; TRBD1 aligns across 8 bases. Germline V gives CDR1 SGHRS, CDR2 YFSETQ. The trim removed 0 bases at V and 6 bases at J, leaving 6 bases unmatched. The CDR3 runs 15 residues. CDR3 in DNA: TGCGCCAGCAGCTTGGATCAGGGGGCGCAGGATACGCAGTATTTT. It specifies CASSLDQGAQDTQYF.

The chain employs TRBV11-2 and TRBJ1-6, with D perhaps TRBD1 (6 bases). The V and J ends lost 5 bases and 6 bases respectively, with 14 bases between them. The CDR3 spans 15 residues. The V gene's germline CDR1 is SGHAT and CDR2 FQNNGV. The CDR3 protein is CASSRQTGLNSPLHF. The CDR3 region has the DNA TGTGCCAGCAGCAGGCAGACAGGACTTAATTCACCCCTCCACTTT.

This clone was recorded a few times. The V gene is TRBV5-1, the J gene TRBJ1-1, with no clear D. The CDR3 is 12 amino acids. With 2 bases removed from V and 8 bases from J, the gap between germline ends came to 10 bases. From germline, CDR1 is SGHRS and CDR2 YFSETQ. This CDR3 reads CASSFEGMEAFF. The CDR3 DNA is TGCGCCAGCAGCTTCGAGGGTATGGAAGCTTTCTTT.

The rearrangement uses TRBV6-5 and TRBJ1-3; 7 bases map to TRBD1. J was trimmed by 4 bases and V by 6 bases; bases with no gene match: 3. In germline, CDR1 is MNHEY, CDR2 SVGAGI. The CDR3 is 13 amino acids. DNA of the CDR3: TGTGCCAGCAGCAGGGGGTCAGGAAACACCATATATTTT. As protein: CASSRGSGNTIYF.

This clone was seen just once. The CDR3: CASSQSRGLAGGGEQFF. In nucleotides, the CDR3 is TGTGCCAGCAGCCAATCGAGAGGACTAGCGGGGGGTGGTGAGCAGTTCTTC. The chain uses TRBV28 and TRBJ2-1, with 14 bases matching TRBD2. Losses at the gene ends were 6 bases for V and 9 bases for J; bases not matched to a gene: 13. This CDR3 has 17 amino acids. From germline, CDR1 is MDHEN and CDR2 SYDVKM.

This chain connects TRBV19 to TRBJ1-1, with D perhaps matching TRBD1 (6 bases). V was clipped by 4 bases and J by 2 bases, with 17 bases between them. The CDR3 is 16 amino acids. The V gene's germline CDR1 is LNHDA and CDR2 SQIVND (reference sequence). DNA for the CDR3: TGTGCCAGTAGTACTCGACAGGCGGGGGTTAACACTGAAGCTTTCTTT. This codes for CASSTRQAGVNTEAFF.

The V and J genes are TRBV30 and TRBJ2-5; tentative D call: TRBD2 (6 bases). The V end lost 2 bases, the J end lost 5 bases, and 12 bases lay between the germline ends. Germline V gene sequence: CDR1 GTSNPN, CDR2 SVGIG (reference sequence). The CDR3 runs to 13 residues. The CDR3 sequence is CAWSTWGVETQYF. CDR3 sequence (DNA): TGTGCCTGGAGTACGTGGGGGGTGGAGACCCAGTACTTC.

J is TRBJ2-1 and V is TRBV19, with no clear D. The length of the CDR3 is 15 residues. CDR1 LNHDA and CDR2 SQIVND come from the germline V gene (reference sequence). Trimming pared 9 bases from V and 8 bases from J, leaving 23 bases between. Here the CDR3 reads CASALGGTLRDEQFF. CDR3 sequence (DNA): TGTGCCAGCGCCCTAGGTGGCACACTACGGGATGAGCAGTTCTTC.

This clone was counted once. CDR3 coding DNA: TGTGCCAGCAGCCAAGCGGGACAGGGGGCGGGTGGCTACACCTTC. It translates to CASSQAGQGAGGYTF. The chain links TRBV3-1 (or the pseudogene TRBV3-2) to TRBJ1-2, with TRBD1 matching 12 bases. V gave up 1 base and J gave up 7 bases; unmatched junction bases: 4. CDR1 and CDR2 (germline): LGHDT, YNNKEL (reference sequence). This CDR3 comprises 15 residues.

This clone was counted once. Other DNA sequences of this sample code for an identical CDR3. This chain links TRBV5-1 with TRBJ2-3, with 8 bases identical to TRBD2. With V trimmed by 2 bases and J by 1 base, 0 bases remained unmatched. Germline CDR1 SGHRS, CDR2 YFSETQ. This CDR3 has 14 residues. Here the CDR3 DNA reads TGCGCCAGCAGCTTTAGCGGGGGCACAGATACGCAGTATTTT. Translating gives CASSFSGGTDTQYF.

V and J are TRBV28 and TRBJ2-3; D possibly corresponds to TRBD1 (6 bases). This CDR3 contains 16 residues. Germline CDR1 is MDHEN and CDR2 is SYDVKM. V lost 4 bases and J lost 0, with 14 bases in between. The CDR3 loop reads CASSSGVWSSTDTQYF. In nucleotides, the CDR3 is TGTGCCAGCAGTTCAGGGGTATGGTCGAGCACAGATACGCAGTATTTT.

CDR3 sequence (DNA): TGTGCCAGCAGCTTTCGTAGCACAGATACGCAGTATTTT. Translating gives CASSFRSTDTQYF. The chain has TRBV11-3 and TRBJ2-3; no reliable D call. From germline, CDR1 is SGHNT and CDR2 YENEEA. The CDR3 is 13 residues long. The V end lost 3 bases, the J end lost 0 bases, and 4 bases lay between the germline ends.

The V gene is TRBV3-1 (or the pseudogene TRBV3-2), the J gene TRBJ1-3, with 7 nucleotides matching TRBD1. The CDR3 covers 17 residues. After removal of 1 base from V and 4 bases from J, the junction contained 10 bases not matched to a gene. Germline lookup yields CDR1 LGHDT and CDR2 YNNKEL (reference sequence). CDR3 amino acids: CASSQADRDLIGNTIYF. CDR3 bases: TGTGCCAGCAGCCAAGCCGACAGGGATCTGATAGGAAACACCATATATTTT.

In DNA form, the CDR3 reads TGTGCCAGCAGCCTGTTCATGACAGATACGCAGTATTTT. Its translation: CASSLFMTDTQYF. The chain links TRBV3-1 (or the pseudogene TRBV3-2) to TRBJ2-3; D is undetermined. This CDR3 spans 13 amino acids. Germline CDR1 reads LGHDT; CDR2 reads YNNKEL (reference sequence). V lost 4 bases to trimming and J lost 3 bases, with 8 bases between them.

V and J are TRBV6-1 and TRBJ2-2, with D perhaps matching TRBD1 (6 bases). The V end was cut by 4 bases, the J end by 0 bases, with 12 bases between. CDR3 length: 16 residues. CDR1 and CDR2 from the germline V gene are MNHNS and SASEGT. For the CDR3, the DNA is TGTGCCAGCAGTGCCCCCGGGACAACGAACACCGGGGAGCTGTTTTTT. This translates into CASSAPGTTNTGELFF.

This clone was observed a single time. CDR3 coding DNA: TGTGCCAGTAGTTCAGGGACAGGGATGTCCTACGAGCAGTACGTC. It codes for CASSSGTGMSYEQYV. The rearrangement links TRBV19 to TRBJ2-7, with 9 bases that match TRBD1. This CDR3 region has 15 residues. Per germline, CDR1 LNHDA and CDR2 SQIVND (reference sequence). J gave up 1 base and V 5 bases, and 6 bases lay outside the gene matches.

The V and J genes are TRBV19 and TRBJ2-1; TRBD1 aligns across 8 bases. This CDR3 has 12 residues. Trimming cost V 6 bases and J 8 bases; bases outside gene matches: 3. From germline, CDR1 is LNHDA and CDR2 SQIVND (reference sequence). This CDR3 is CASRSRGHEQFF. DNA for the CDR3: TGTGCCAGTAGGAGCAGGGGGCATGAGCAGTTCTTC. The complete variable domain, with remaining parts taken from reference TRBV19 and TRBJ2-1, reads DGGITQSPKYLFRKEGQNVTLSCEQNLNHDAMYWYRQDPGQGLRLIYYSQIVNDFQKGDIAEGYSVSREKKESFPLTVTSAQKNPTAFYLCASRSRGHEQFFGPGTRLTVL.

The chain couples TRBV28 to TRBJ1-5; weak D call: TRBD1 (6 bases). This CDR3 comprises 15 residues. Trimming took off 3 bases at V and 6 bases at J, with 15 bases between the two ends. Germline V lookup: CDR1 MDHEN, CDR2 SYDVKM. The CDR3 here is CASSFQTDRGQPQHF. The CDR3 DNA is TGTGCCAGCAGTTTCCAGACGGACAGAGGTCAGCCCCAGCATTTT.

This clone occurred a few times. The chain employs TRBV7-5 and TRBJ2-7; the DNA was not compared with TRBD2, the D call given in the table. TRBV7-5 is listed as a pseudogene. CDR3 size: 17 residues. The CDR3 sequence: CARSRRGYPATSYEQYV. CDR3 nucleotide sequence: TGTGCCAGAAGCCGCCGCGGGTATCCGGCGACTAGCTACGAGCAGTACGTC.